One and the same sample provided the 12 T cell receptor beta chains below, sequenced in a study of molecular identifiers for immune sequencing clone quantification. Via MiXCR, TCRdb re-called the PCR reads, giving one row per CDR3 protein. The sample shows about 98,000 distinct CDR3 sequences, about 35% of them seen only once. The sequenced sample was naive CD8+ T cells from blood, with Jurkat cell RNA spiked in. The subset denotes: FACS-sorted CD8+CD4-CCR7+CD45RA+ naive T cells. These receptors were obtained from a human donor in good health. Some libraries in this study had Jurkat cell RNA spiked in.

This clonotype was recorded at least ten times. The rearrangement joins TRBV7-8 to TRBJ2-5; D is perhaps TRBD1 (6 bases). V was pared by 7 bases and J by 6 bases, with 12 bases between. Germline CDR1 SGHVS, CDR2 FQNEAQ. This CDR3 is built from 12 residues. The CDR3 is CASTPGQKTQYF. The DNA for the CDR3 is TGTGCCAGCACCCCGGGACAAAAGACCCAGTACTTC.

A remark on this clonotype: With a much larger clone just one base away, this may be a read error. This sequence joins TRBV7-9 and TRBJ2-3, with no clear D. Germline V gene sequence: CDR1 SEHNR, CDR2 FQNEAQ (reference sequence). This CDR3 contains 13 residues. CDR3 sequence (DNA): TGTGCCAACAGCTTAGAGATCACAGATACGCAGTATTTT. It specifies CANSLEITDTQYF.

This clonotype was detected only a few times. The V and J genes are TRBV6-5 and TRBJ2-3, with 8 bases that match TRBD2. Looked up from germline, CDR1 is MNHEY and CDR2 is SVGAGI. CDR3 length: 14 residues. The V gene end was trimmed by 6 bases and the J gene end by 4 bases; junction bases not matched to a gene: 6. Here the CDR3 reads CASSSGGSPDTQYF. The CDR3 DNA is TGTGCCAGCAGCTCGGGGGGGAGCCCAGATACGCAGTATTTT.

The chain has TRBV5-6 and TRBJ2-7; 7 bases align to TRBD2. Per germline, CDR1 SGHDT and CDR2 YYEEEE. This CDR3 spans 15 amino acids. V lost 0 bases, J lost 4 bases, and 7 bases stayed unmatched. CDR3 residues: CASSLAGGGRYEQYF. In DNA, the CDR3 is TGTGCCAGCAGCTTGGCGGGCGGCGGGAGATACGAGCAGTACTTC.

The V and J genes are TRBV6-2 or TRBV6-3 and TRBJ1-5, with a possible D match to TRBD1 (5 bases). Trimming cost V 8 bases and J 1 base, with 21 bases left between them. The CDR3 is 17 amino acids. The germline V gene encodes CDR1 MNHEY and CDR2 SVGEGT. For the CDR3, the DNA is TGTGCCAGCCGTCCCGCCGGGACCCGTGGCAGCAATCAGCCCCAGCATTTT. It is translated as CASRPAGTRGSNQPQHF.

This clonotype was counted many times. CDR3 amino acids: CASSGGSWATGELFF. CDR3 in DNA: TGTGCCAGCAGCGGAGGGAGCTGGGCGACCGGGGAGCTGTTTTTT. The chain joins TRBV2 to TRBJ2-2; D might be TRBD2 (6 bases). There are 15 residues in the CDR3. Trimming removed 6 bases from V and 5 bases from J, with 16 bases in between. The germline V gene has CDR1 SNHLY and CDR2 FYNNEI.

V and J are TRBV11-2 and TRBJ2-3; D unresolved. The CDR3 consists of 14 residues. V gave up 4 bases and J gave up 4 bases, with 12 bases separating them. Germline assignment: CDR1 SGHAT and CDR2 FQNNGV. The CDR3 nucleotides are TGTGCCAGCAGCTCATACACAGACCCAGATACGCAGTATTTT. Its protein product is CASSSYTDPDTQYF.

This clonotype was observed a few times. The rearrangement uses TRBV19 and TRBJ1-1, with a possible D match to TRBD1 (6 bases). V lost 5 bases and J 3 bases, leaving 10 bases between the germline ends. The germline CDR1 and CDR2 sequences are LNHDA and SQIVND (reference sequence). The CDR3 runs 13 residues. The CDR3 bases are TGTGCCAGTAGTCCTCAGGGGTACACTGAAGCTTTCTTT. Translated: CASSPQGYTEAFF.

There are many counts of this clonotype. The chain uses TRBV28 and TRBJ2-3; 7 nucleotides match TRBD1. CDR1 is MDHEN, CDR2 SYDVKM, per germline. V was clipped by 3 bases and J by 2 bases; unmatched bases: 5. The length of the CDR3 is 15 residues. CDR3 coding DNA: TGTGCCAGCAGTTTGTCGACAGGGTACACAGATACGCAGTATTTT. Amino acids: CASSLSTGYTDTQYF.

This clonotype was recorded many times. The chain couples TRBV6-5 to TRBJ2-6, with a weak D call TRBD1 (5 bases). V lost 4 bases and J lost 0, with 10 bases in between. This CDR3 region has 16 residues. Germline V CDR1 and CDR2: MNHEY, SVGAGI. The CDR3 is CASSLYRFSGANVLTF. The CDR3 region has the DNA TGTGCCAGCAGTTTGTACAGGTTCTCTGGGGCCAACGTCCTGACTTTC.

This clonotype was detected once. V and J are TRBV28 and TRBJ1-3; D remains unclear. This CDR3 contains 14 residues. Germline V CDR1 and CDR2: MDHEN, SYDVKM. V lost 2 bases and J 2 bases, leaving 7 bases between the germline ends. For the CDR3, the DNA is TGTGCCAGCAGTTTACGGGTTGCTGGAAACACCATATATTTT. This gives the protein CASSLRVAGNTIYF.

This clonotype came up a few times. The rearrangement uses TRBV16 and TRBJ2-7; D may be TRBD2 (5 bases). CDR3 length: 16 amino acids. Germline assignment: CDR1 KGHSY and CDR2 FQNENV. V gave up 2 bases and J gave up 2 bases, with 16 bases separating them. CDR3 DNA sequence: TGTGCCAGCAGCCAAATCGGCGGGTGGAGTACCTACGAGCAGTACTTC. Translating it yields CASSQIGGWSTYEQYF.